In its sample, the clone carrying this T cell receptor beta chain was seen once. The antigen is undetermined. The data originate from a study of shared clonotypes between healthy human individuals. The overall study: Each donor's CD8 memory used one plate, CD8 naive two, each CD4 subset three.

Libraries were prepared by immunoSEQ multiplex PCR; TCRdb keeps only in-frame clonotypes and omits some of them. The table lists 950,000 to 1,200,000 clones, roughly 77% of them singletons. Study observations and caveats: Memory subsets generally showed lower estimated richness than naive subsets. Read depth was anticipated to influence clonotype sharing among donors.

CD4+ cells underwent separation, giving CD45RA+ naive and CD45RA-negative memory subsets. The CDR3 is made up of 14 amino acids. CDR1 and CDR2 (germline): SGHTA, FQGTGA. The junction had 6 bases not matched to a gene; V was cut back by 6 bases and J by 4 bases. This TCR was recovered from a man aged 18 to 29 in good health. Some clones in this sample may be carry-over from other donors' samples. The rearrangement joins TRBV7-3 to TRBJ2-3; 8 nucleotides align to TRBD2. The sequencing sample was made of memory CD4+ T cells from PBMCs. Subset given: CD45RA-negative fraction. DNA for the CDR3: TGTGCCAGCAGTTGGCGCGGGAGGTCAGATACGCAGTATTTT. Residues: CASSWRGRSDTQYF.